Sequencing of this TCR beta chain was carried out in a study of blood T cell repertoires in COVID-19. Study as a whole: Donors in the United States, Italy and Spain gave samples during acute or convalescent COVID-19.

V shed 1 base, J shed 3 bases, and the junction held 2 bases outside the gene matches. The CDR3 is made up of 16 amino acids. Germline V gene data show CDR1 as MGHRA and CDR2 as YSYEKL. The authors' processing: Estimated nucleated cell counts came from reference gene primer amplification. Generated by immunoSEQ multiplex PCR, the TCRdb table keeps only in-frame clones and is missing some. V and J calls and clone size are those listed in that table; D and trimming were worked out from the DNA. The repertoire holds hundreds of thousands of clones, with 90% as singletons. Only one count was recorded for this clone. This CDR3 is also generated by other DNA sequences in the sample.

The sequence derives from a woman in her late teens or twenties with acute COVID-19. Sequencing was performed on PBMCs or T cells enriched from blood (not recorded which). This rearrangement joins TRBV4-1 to TRBJ2-7, with TRBD2 identical over 14 bases. The CDR3 region is CASSQGGLAGVYEQYF. For the CDR3, the DNA is TGCGCCAGCAGCCAAGGGGGACTAGCGGGAGTCTACGAGCAGTACTTC.